The 5 T cell receptor beta chains reported below all come from one sample, sequenced in a study of blood T cell repertoires in COVID-19. Assay: immunoSEQ multiplex PCR; the TCRdb copy retains only in-frame clones and omits some. The table records more than 30,000 clones, roughly 94% of them present only once. Sequencing input: peripheral blood. These receptors were taken from a human donor with active COVID-19. The donor label of this sample is uncertain.

The chain is built from TRBV4-3 and TRBJ2-1; 9 nucleotides match TRBD2. Looked up from germline, CDR1 is LGHNA and CDR2 is YSLEER. The V segment lost 2 bases and the J segment 5 bases; nucleotides outside the gene matches: 7. This CDR3 is built from 16 residues. CDR3 bases: TGCGCCAGCAGCCAACTAGCGGGAAGAGGAGACAATGAGCAGTTCTTC. This gives the protein CASSQLAGRGDNEQFF.

The chain carries TRBV5-5 and TRBJ1-2; tentative D call: TRBD1 (6 bases). Between the trimmed V and J ends, which lost 4 bases and 8 bases, there was a span of 21 bases. CDR3 length equals 15 residues. Germline-derived CDR1 and CDR2 are SGHKS and YYEKEE (reference sequence). This chain's CDR3 is CASSPPPGPQGGYTF. Here the CDR3 DNA reads TGTGCCAGCAGCCCCCCGCCGGGGCCCCAGGGGGGCTACACCTTC.

The V gene is TRBV28, the J gene TRBJ1-2, with 12 bases lining up with TRBD1. The length of the CDR3 is 16 residues. Germline V gene sequence: CDR1 MDHEN, CDR2 SYDVKM. J was trimmed by 8 bases and V by 2 bases; bases with no gene match: 9. DNA for the CDR3: TGTGCCAGCAGTTTAGGGACAGGGGGCCTCCTTGGGGGCTACACCTTC. Translating gives CASSLGTGGLLGGYTF.

This clone was detected a few times. The chain carries TRBV19 and TRBJ1-4; no clear D. The CDR3 extends over 13 amino acids. Trimming pared 3 bases from V and 9 bases from J, leaving 11 bases between. Germline CDR1 LNHDA, CDR2 SQIVND (reference sequence). CDR3 in DNA: TGTGCCAGTAGTATCTCCATGGGCAAAAAACTGTTTTTT. It is translated as CASSISMGKKLFF. Full variable domain (remainder filled in from reference TRBV19 and TRBJ1-4): DGGITQSPKYLFRKEGQNVTLSCEQNLNHDAMYWYRQDPGQGLRLIYYSQIVNDFQKGDIAEGYSVSREKKESFPLTVTSAQKNPTAFYLCASSISMGKKLFFGSGTQLSVL.

The V call is TRBV10-3, the J call TRBJ1-2, with D unclear. This CDR3 comprises 13 residues. Germline V CDR1 and CDR2: ENHRY, SYGVKD. V lost 3 bases, J lost 1 base, and 6 bases lay in between. The CDR3 reads CAISDPDNYGYTF. The CDR3 coding sequence is TGTGCCATCAGTGACCCAGATAACTATGGCTACACCTTC.